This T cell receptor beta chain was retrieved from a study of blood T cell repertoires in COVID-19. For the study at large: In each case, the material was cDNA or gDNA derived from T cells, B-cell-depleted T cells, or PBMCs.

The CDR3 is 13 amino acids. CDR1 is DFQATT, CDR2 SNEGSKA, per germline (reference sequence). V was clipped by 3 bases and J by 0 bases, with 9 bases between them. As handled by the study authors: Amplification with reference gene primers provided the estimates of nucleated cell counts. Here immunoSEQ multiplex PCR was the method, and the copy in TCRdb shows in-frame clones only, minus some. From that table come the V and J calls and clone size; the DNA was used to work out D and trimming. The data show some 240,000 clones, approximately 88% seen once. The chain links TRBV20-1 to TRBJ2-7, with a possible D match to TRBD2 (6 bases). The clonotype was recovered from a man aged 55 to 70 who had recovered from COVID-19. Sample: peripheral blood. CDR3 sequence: CSASGGVSYEQYF. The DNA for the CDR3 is TGCAGTGCTAGTGGCGGGGTCTCCTACGAGCAGTACTTC.